The text below deals with one TCR beta chain. Its matching antigen is unknown. The sample belongs to a study of blood T cells in healthy people across ages. Study results and caveats: In long-lived donors, naive CD4+ cell counts and diversity exceeded those of aged donors. It was held that the diversity estimates obtained from one million T cells were underestimates.

A second PCR of 7 to 11 cycles used a sample-barcoded 5' primer and a J-beta primer mix. The authors tagged each cDNA molecule using a template-switch adaptor with 12 random nucleotides. No fewer than 3 million CDR3-containing paired-end reads came from each sample. TCRdb redid the calling of the 5' RACE reads with MiXCR, one entry per CDR3 protein. The sample consists of around 1,800,000 distinct CDR3 sequences, 30% to 40% of them appearing once. Germline CDR1 and CDR2: SQVTM and ANQGSEA. The CDR3 extends over 14 amino acids. Unmatched junction bases numbered 6, after V lost 3 bases and J lost 6 bases.

The rearrangement joins TRBV29-1 to TRBJ2-2, with 8 positions matching TRBD1. Sequenced sample: blood. The source is a human donor in good health. The CDR3 protein is CSVDSRGRAGELFF. The DNA for the CDR3 is TGCAGCGTTGATTCCAGGGGGCGCGCCGGGGAGCTGTTTTTT.